This T cell receptor beta chain originates from a study of blood T cells in healthy people across ages. This clonotype was counted a single time. A second about 7 to 12 cycle PCR used barcoded and J-beta primers. At least 2.5 million CDR3-containing paired-end reads were obtained per sample. MiXCR was run by TCRdb on the 5' RACE reads, yielding one entry per CDR3 protein. The sample lists about 590,000 distinct CDR3 sequences; roughly 31% were seen once. Germline CDR1 is SGHTA and CDR2 is FQGTGA. The V and J ends lost 1 base and 6 bases respectively, with 10 bases between them. The CDR3 runs 14 residues.

The TCR originated in a woman of 80 years or more in good health. The rearrangement links TRBV7-3 to TRBJ1-5; D may be TRBD1 (6 bases). The sequencing input was blood. The DNA of the CDR3 is TGTGCCAGCAGCTTAAGGGGGGGCATTCAGCCCCAGCATTTT. Translation gives CASSLRGGIQPQHF.